The TCR beta chain under discussion was sequenced for a study of response to subunit inactivated influenza vaccine. MiXCR was run by TCRdb on the RT-PCR reads, yielding one entry per CDR3 protein. The table has fewer than 800,000 distinct CDR3 sequences, around 16% seen once. This clonotype was observed many times. Its cognate antigen is unknown. Study-wide points: Authors suggested each seasonal influenza vaccination recruits few new T cells.

The V gene end was trimmed by 5 bases and the J gene end by 4 bases; junction bases not matched to a gene: 3. This CDR3 comprises 13 residues. This material consisted of PBMCs from blood, taken about 13 days after vaccination. V and J are TRBV12-3 or TRBV12-4 and TRBJ2-5, with 8 bases fitting TRBD1. This TCR derives from a man aged 50-60 years who received an inactivated influenza vaccine. DNA of the CDR3: TGTGCCAGCAGTCCAGGGGGCGCAGAGACCCAGTACTTC. It specifies CASSPGGAETQYF.